Listed below are T cell receptor beta chains from one sample, sequenced in a study of beta chain features in type 1 diabetes. Produced via immunoSEQ multiplex PCR; TCRdb's table is partial and in-frame only. This sample has 300,000 or so clones, with around 8% found just once. Material: central memory CD4+ T cells from blood. The receptors derive from a woman younger than 35 in good health. CDR3s include the opening cysteine and the closing phenylalanine or tryptophan. Each record gives: D gene, clone size, CDR3 length, J gene, V gene, CDR3 protein, CDR3 DNA. A D gene is named only where the DNA matches it firmly. Not all rows give a size; the values are once, few, many and, for expanded clones, a class.

>NA|NA|14|TRBJ2-5|TRBV10-3
CAISYAGSQETQYF
TGTGCCATCAGTTATGCGGGGTCCCAAGAGACCCAGTACTTC
>NA|NA|13|TRBJ1-1|TRBV6-5
CASRTFTDTEAFF
TGTGCCAGCAGAACATTTACGGACACTGAAGCTTTCTTT
>NA|few|13|TRBJ1-3|TRBV5-4
CASGIYDGYTIYF
TGTGCCAGCGGCATCTATGACGGTTACACCATATATTTT
>TRBD1|NA|15|TRBJ1-5|TRBV4-2
CASSQDDRGSQPQHF
TGTGCCAGCAGCCAAGATGACAGGGGGAGTCAGCCCCAGCATTTT
>NA|few|15|TRBJ1-2|TRBV5-6
CASSLVQGGDYGYTF
TGTGCCAGCAGCTTGGTCCAGGGAGGGGACTATGGCTACACCTTC
>NA|NA|14|TRBJ2-1|TRBV5-6
CASSLGDSYNEQFF
TGTGCCAGCAGCTTGGGAGACTCCTACAATGAGCAGTTCTTC
>TRBD2|few|17|TRBJ2-1|TRBV4-2
CASSQGAGTSVRDEQFF
TGTGCCAGCAGCCAAGGGGCTGGGACTAGCGTAAGGGATGAGCAGTTCTTC
>NA|few|16|TRBJ2-7|TRBV28
CASSFTLADLSYEQYF
TGTGCCAGCAGTTTCACTTTAGCGGATCTCTCCTACGAGCAGTACTTC
>NA|few|11|TRBJ2-5|TRBV6-5
CASSPGKTQYF
TGTGCCAGCTCCCCCGGAAAGACCCAGTACTTC
>TRBD1|few|18|TRBJ2-6|TRBV27
CASSLSRQGAAGANVLTF
TGTGCCAGCAGTTTATCGCGACAGGGGGCTGCAGGGGCCAACGTCCTGACTTTC
>NA|many|14|TRBJ1-2|TRBV18
CASSPGLDNYGYTF
TGTGCCAGCTCACCGGGCTTAGATAACTATGGCTACACCTTC
>NA|few|14|TRBJ2-5|TRBV18
CASSRDGFGETQYF
TGTGCCAGCTCACGAGACGGATTCGGGGAGACCCAGTACTTC
>NA|NA|16|TRBJ1-5|TRBV4-2
CASSQVGQAQNQPQHF
TGTGCCAGCAGCCAAGTAGGACAAGCCCAAAATCAGCCCCAGCATTTT
>NA|NA|13|TRBJ2-5|TRBV7-2
CASSSQTQETQYF
TGTGCCAGCAGCTCACAGACACAAGAGACCCAGTACTTC
>TRBD2|NA|15|TRBJ2-5|TRBV9
CASSVGLAGGETQYF
TGTGCCAGCAGCGTCGGTCTAGCGGGAGGGGAGACCCAGTACTTC
>NA|few|14|TRBJ2-1|TRBV5-1
CASSLVGLRNEQFF
TGCGCCAGCAGCCTAGTGGGACTCCGCAATGAGCAGTTCTTC
>NA|NA|14|TRBJ2-5|TRBV2
CASSVGEYQETQYF
TGTGCCAGCAGTGTGGGAGAATACCAAGAGACCCAGTACTTC
>NA|few|15|TRBJ2-7|TRBV29-1
CSVEILGRGVYEQYF
TGCAGCGTTGAAATCCTAGGACGGGGAGTCTACGAGCAGTACTTC
>TRBD2|many|18|TRBJ2-3|TRBV6-1
CASSEAPPSGRAVDTQYF
TGTGCCAGCAGTGAAGCCCCTCCTAGCGGGAGGGCGGTAGATACGCAGTATTTT
>NA|few|14|TRBJ1-3|TRBV28
CASSWRDSGNTIYF
TGTGCCAGCAGTTGGAGGGACTCTGGAAACACCATATATTTT
>TRBD2|NA|17|TRBJ2-1|TRBV7-6
CASSLVGTSGRNNEQFF
TGTGCCAGCAGCTTAGTAGGGACTAGCGGGAGGAACAATGAGCAGTTCTTC
>NA|NA|13|TRBJ1-2|TRBV2
CASSERLNYGYTF
TGTGCCAGCAGTGAGAGACTTAACTATGGCTACACCTTC
>NA|NA|10|TRBJ1-1|TRBV28
CATAEIEAFF
TGTGCCACCGCGGAGATTGAAGCTTTCTTT
>TRBD1|few|13|TRBJ1-2|TRBV29-1
CSVRVPGGYGYTF
TGCAGCGTCCGGGTGCCAGGGGGCTATGGCTACACCTTC
>NA|few|15|TRBJ2-2|TRBV4-2
CASSYQSENTGELFF
TGTGCCAGCAGCTATCAGTCGGAGAACACCGGGGAGCTGTTTTTT
>NA|few|16|TRBJ1-2|TRBV18
CASSPGQHQGNYGYTF
TGTGCCAGCTCACCAGGGCAGCATCAAGGGAACTATGGCTACACCTTC
>TRBD2|NA|15|TRBJ2-3|TRBV11-2
CASSSPSGGTDTQYF
TGTGCCAGCAGCAGTCCTAGCGGGGGCACAGATACGCAGTATTTT
>NA|few|13|TRBJ2-7|TRBV2
CASSTAFVYEQYF
TGTGCCAGCAGTACGGCCTTCGTGTACGAGCAGTACTTC
>NA|many|15|TRBJ2-1|TRBV4-2
CASSRGGSGNNEQFF
TGTGCCAGCAGCCGCGGGGGCAGCGGTAACAATGAGCAGTTCTTC
>NA|many|12|TRBJ2-3|TRBV5-6
CASSFSRDTQYF
TGTGCCAGCAGCTTCTCGCGAGATACGCAGTATTTT
>NA|few|14|TRBJ2-2|TRBV6-6
CASSGGMNTGELFF
TGTGCCAGCTCCGGCGGAATGAACACCGGGGAGCTGTTTTTT
>TRBD2|NA|14|TRBJ2-1|TRBV5-1
CASSLVSGRGEQFF
TGCGCCAGCAGCTTGGTTAGCGGGAGGGGTGAGCAGTTCTTC
>NA|NA|19|TRBJ2-6|TRBV9
CASSVRQGNREKGANVLTF
TGTGCCAGCAGCGTACGTCAGGGCAATAGGGAGAAGGGGGCCAACGTCCTGACTTTC
>NA|NA|15|TRBJ1-1|TRBV7-2
CASSLAGRLNTEAFF
TGTGCCAGCAGCTTAGCGGGACGGTTGAACACTGAAGCTTTCTTT
>NA|few|16|TRBJ2-6|TRBV7-2
CASSLGISSGANVLTF
TGTGCCAGCAGCTTAGGCATAAGCTCTGGGGCCAACGTCCTGACTTTC
>NA|NA|19|TRBJ2-3|TRBV9
CASRAFGGLSGEHVDTQYF
TGTGCCAGCAGGGCCTTTGGGGGGCTATCGGGAGAGCATGTAGATACGCAGTATTTT
>NA|NA|13|TRBJ2-7|TRBV7-9
CASSTRDPYEQYF
TGTGCCAGCAGCACCAGGGACCCCTACGAGCAGTACTTC